These T cell receptor beta chains were read from a single sample in a study of blood T cell repertoires in COVID-19. TCRdb's table, derived via immunoSEQ multiplex PCR, lists solely in-frame clones and lacks some. Found here are 200,000 to 250,000 clones, around 80% of them singletons; the top ten hold more than 9%. The source material was peripheral blood. These receptors all stem from a woman older than 75 with acute or convalescent COVID-19. Each CDR3 is given with its conserved first and last residue. D genes are given only for firm matches. Size is omitted from some rows. Given values are once, few, many or a class for expanded clones.

16	TRBD1	TRBV4-3	few	TRBJ1-1	TGCGCCAGCAGCCAAGATCTCGCAGGGGGAGACACTGAAGCTTTCTTT	CASSQDLAGGDTEAFF
15	TRBD2	TRBV11-2	once	TRBJ2-1	TGTGCCAGCAGCTACCGACTAGCGGGTCACAATGAGCAGTTCTTC	CASSYRLAGHNEQFF
12	.	TRBV11-3	.	TRBJ1-2	TGTGCCAGCAGCCGCCAGGGCTATGGCTACACCTTC	CASSRQGYGYTF
11	.	TRBV5-6	.	TRBJ1-1	TGTGCCAGCAGCTTGCAGACTGAAGCTTTCTTT	CASSLQTEAFF
17	TRBD1	TRBV24-1	.	TRBJ1-4	TGTGCCACCAGTGCTCCGGGACAGACCCTTAGGAATGAAAAACTGTTTTTT	CATSAPGQTLRNEKLFF
14	TRBD1	TRBV10-1	.	TRBJ2-3	TGCGCCAGCCTGGACAGGACGGAGAGAGATACGCAGTATTTT	CASLDRTERDTQYF
16	TRBD1	TRBV19	few	TRBJ1-5	TGTGCCAGTAGTCCGTTGACAGGGTCTAGCAATCAGCCCCAGCATTTT	CASSPLTGSSNQPQHF
14	.	TRBV15	few	TRBJ2-2	TGTGCCACCAGCAGAGATCTGGTGAGCGGGGAGCTGTTTTTT	CATSRDLVSGELFF
13	.	TRBV15	.	TRBJ1-1	TGTGCCACCAGCAGAGACACTGAGACTGAAGCTTTCTTT	CATSRDTETEAFF
14	.	TRBV27	.	TRBJ2-7	TGTGCCAGCAGTTTATCCCCCGGGACCTACGAGCAGTACTTC	CASSLSPGTYEQYF
13	.	TRBV12-3/TRBV12-4	.	TRBJ2-7	TGTGCCAGCAGTTTGGGACAAGAGTACGAGCAGTACTTC	CASSLGQEYEQYF
11	.	TRBV7-9	.	TRBJ2-7	TGTGCCAGCAGCCCCCGAAGGGAGCAGTGCTTC	CASSPRREQCF
12	.	TRBV19	.	TRBJ2-7	TGTGCCAGTAGAGGAGGTTCCTACGAGCAGTACTTC	CASRGGSYEQYF
14	.	TRBV27	.	TRBJ2-5	TGTGCCAGCAGACCTAGGGGATCCCAAGAGACCCAGTACTTC	CASRPRGSQETQYF
15	.	TRBV30	.	TRBJ2-3	TGTGCCTGGAGTGTACGAGGTCATCTTGGAGATACGCAGTATTTT	CAWSVRGHLGDTQYF
14	.	TRBV10-3	.	TRBJ1-1	TGTGCCATCAGTGAGTCGAGGAATGGAGGTGAAGCTTTCTTT	CAISESRNGGEAFF
15	.	TRBV21-1	.	TRBJ2-5	TGTGCCAGCAGCCTGGGACTCCGACCACAAGAGACCCAGTACTTC	CASSLGLRPQETQYF
16	TRBD2	TRBV9	.	TRBJ2-5	TGTGCCAGCAGCGTAGGGGTAGCGGGAGGGTCGGAGACCCAGTACTTC	CASSVGVAGGSETQYF
15	.	TRBV5-8	few	TRBJ2-1	TGTGCCAGCAGCTTGGGAGGAAACTTCTACAATGAGCAGTTCTTC	CASSLGGNFYNEQFF
15	TRBD2	TRBV18	.	TRBJ2-1	TGTGCCAGCACCCCACTAGCGGGAGTATACAATGAGCAGTTCTTC	CASTPLAGVYNEQFF
14	.	TRBV5-1	once	TRBJ1-2	TGCGCCAGCAGCTTGGAAGGTTGGGGGGATGGCTACACCTTC	CASSLEGWGDGYTF
15	.	TRBV7-7	.	TRBJ2-1	TGTGCTAGCAGCCCATTACAGGGCCTGATCAATGAGCAGTTCTTC	CASSPLQGLINEQFF
13	.	TRBV4-3	.	TRBJ1-1	TGCGCCAGCAGGCAGGGCATGAACACTGAAGCTTTCTTT	CASRQGMNTEAFF
15	TRBD2	TRBV5-1	.	TRBJ2-2	TGCGCCAGCAGCTCGACTAGCGGATACGCCGGGGAGCTGTTTTTT	CASSSTSGYAGELFF
16	TRBD1	TRBV27	.	TRBJ2-7	TGTGCCAGCAGTCAGTTCCGGACAGGCGGATCCTACGAGCAGTACTTC	CASSQFRTGGSYEQYF
14	TRBD1	TRBV28	.	TRBJ2-5	TGTGCCAGCAGTAGGACAGGAGACCAAGAGACCCAGTACTTC	CASSRTGDQETQYF
13	TRBD1	TRBV18	.	TRBJ1-2	TGTGCCAGCTCACCAGAGGGGGCGATGGGCTACACCTTC	CASSPEGAMGYTF
14	TRBD2	TRBV28	.	TRBJ2-2	TGTGCCAGCAGTTTAAGTAGCGGGAGGGGGGAGCTGTTTTTT	CASSLSSGRGELFF
15	.	TRBV5-5	once	TRBJ1-4	TGTGCCAGCACCGAGGAACTGGCAACTAATGAAAAACTGTTTTTT	CASTEELATNEKLFF
16	.	TRBV6-1	once	TRBJ1-5	TGTGCCAGCAGTGAAGTGGGGGGACTGAGCAATCAGCCCCAGCATTTT	CASSEVGGLSNQPQHF
17	TRBD1	TRBV3-1/TRBV3-2	.	TRBJ2-7	TGTGCCAGCAGCCAAGTTGCAGGGACAGCTCGCTCCTACGAGCAGTACTTC	CASSQVAGTARSYEQYF
13	.	TRBV5-5	few	TRBJ2-3	TGTGCCAGCAGCTTACTATTCACAGATACGCAGTATTTT	CASSLLFTDTQYF
19	TRBD1	TRBV18	.	TRBJ1-5	TGTGCCAGCTCACCTCTCCCGGGACAGTTCACGGGTAGCAATCAGCCCCAGCATTTT	CASSPLPGQFTGSNQPQHF
15	.	TRBV7-3	.	TRBJ2-1	TGTGCCAGCAGCTTACGGGGTGTCTCCTACAATGAGCAGTTCTTC	CASSLRGVSYNEQFF
15	TRBD1	TRBV7-3	few	TRBJ2-5	TGTGCCAGCAGCTTAACCCCAGACAGGGGGGAGACCCAGTACTTC	CASSLTPDRGETQYF
11	.	TRBV5-1	.	TRBJ2-3	TGCGCCAGCAGCGGCTCAGATACGCAGTATTTT	CASSGSDTQYF
16	TRBD1	TRBV6-5	.	TRBJ2-2	TGTGCCAGCAGTTGGGGGACAGGGAGTGACACCGGGGAGCTGTTTTTT	CASSWGTGSDTGELFF
13	.	TRBV10-3	.	TRBJ2-7	TGTGCCATCATGGGGGGTTTGACCTACGAGCAGTACTTC	CAIMGGLTYEQYF
14	TRBD1	TRBV19	few	TRBJ2-7	TGTGCCAGTAGTATCCGACAGGGGTCCTACGAGCAGTACTTC	CASSIRQGSYEQYF
15	.	TRBV6-2/TRBV6-3	few	TRBJ1-5	TGTGCCAGCAGCAGAGACAGTCCCTCGGGTCAGCCCCAGCATTTT	CASSRDSPSGQPQHF
14	.	TRBV2	few	TRBJ1-5	TGTGCCAGCAGTGAAGGTGCAGGCAATCAGCCCCAGCATTTT	CASSEGAGNQPQHF
16	TRBD2	TRBV5-1	.	TRBJ2-7	TGCGCCAGCAGCCCTCTCTCCGGGACTAGCGGGACCGAGCAGTACTTC	CASSPLSGTSGTEQYF
12	TRBD1	TRBV6-5	.	TRBJ1-2	TGTGCCAGCACATCGCAGGGGGGTGGCTACACCTTC	CASTSQGGGYTF
10	.	TRBV12-3/TRBV12-4	few	TRBJ2-1	TGTGCCAGCAGTTCTCTCCAGCAGTTCTTC	CASSSLQQFF
16	.	TRBV4-1	once	TRBJ1-2	TGCGCCAGCAGCCAAGATGCGGGGAGTGGGTCCTATGGCTACACCTTC	CASSQDAGSGSYGYTF
14	TRBD2	TRBV2	.	TRBJ2-5	TGTGCCAGCATTCTTACTAGCGGGAAAGAGACCCAGTACTTC	CASILTSGKETQYF
10	TRBD1	TRBV19	.	TRBJ2-1	TGTGCCAGTAGCAGACACAGGGGGTTCTTC	CASSRHRGFF
15	TRBD1	TRBV7-9	.	TRBJ1-2	TGTGCCAGCAGCTACCCCAGGACAGGGGGCGATGGCTACACCTTC	CASSYPRTGGDGYTF
15	.	TRBV25-1	.	TRBJ1-5	TGTGCCAGCAGTGAAGCGACTGGAAATCAAGGGCCCCAGCATTTT	CASSEATGNQGPQHF
15	.	TRBV28	.	TRBJ2-7	TGTGCCAGCACCCCTTCCCCATCTTCTACTAGGGAGCAGTACTTC	CASTPSPSSTREQYF
15	TRBD2	TRBV10-1	few	TRBJ2-7	TGCGCCAGCAGTGGGGGACTAGCGGGAACCCACGAGCAGTACTTC	CASSGGLAGTHEQYF
17	TRBD2	TRBV4-2	.	TRBJ2-2	TGTGCCAGCAGCCAAGCACTAGCGGGAGTCGGAACCGGGGAGCTGTTTTTT	CASSQALAGVGTGELFF
14	.	TRBV2	.	TRBJ1-1	TGTGCCAGCAGTGTTGGCAGGCTGAACACTGAAGCTTTCTTT	CASSVGRLNTEAFF
13	.	TRBV2	once	TRBJ2-1	TGTGCCAGCCAACCTTTGCCGACTAATGAGCAGTTCTTC	CASQPLPTNEQFF
17	TRBD1	TRBV5-1	.	TRBJ2-7	TGCGCCAGCAGCCCGAAGGGAGCGGACAGGGGGTCAGGCGAGCAGTACTTC	CASSPKGADRGSGEQYF